The sample holds many counts of the clone carrying this TCR beta chain. Sample time point: newly diagnosed GD, antithyroid drugs for less than 3 months. TCR sequences were obtained from RNA taken from PBMCs. The data belong to a study of regulatory T cells in long-lasting Graves disease. Investigators prepared the TCR beta libraries by applying iRepertoire HTBI primers and Arm-PCR of CDR3 regions. MiXCR, applied by TCRdb to the multiplex PCR reads, yields one record per CDR3 protein. The table includes 560,000 or so distinct CDR3 sequences, 15% to 20% detected once. This CDR3 is 13 amino acids long. Germline CDR1 is LGHDT and CDR2 is YNNKEL (reference sequence). Trimming pared 0 bases from V and 2 bases from J, leaving 4 bases between. The same data also went into a second study, on T cells in Graves' hyperthyroidism and ophthalmopathy.

The clonotype comes from a man younger than 35 with Graves disease. V and J are TRBV3-1 and TRBJ1-2; D call uncertain. Sequencing was performed on peripheral blood mononuclear cells (PBMCs), taken at new diagnosis, from a patient treated with antithyroid drugs. The CDR3 DNA sequence: TGTGCCAGCAGCCAAGACCTAAACTATGGCTACACCTTC. This encodes CASSQDLNYGYTF.